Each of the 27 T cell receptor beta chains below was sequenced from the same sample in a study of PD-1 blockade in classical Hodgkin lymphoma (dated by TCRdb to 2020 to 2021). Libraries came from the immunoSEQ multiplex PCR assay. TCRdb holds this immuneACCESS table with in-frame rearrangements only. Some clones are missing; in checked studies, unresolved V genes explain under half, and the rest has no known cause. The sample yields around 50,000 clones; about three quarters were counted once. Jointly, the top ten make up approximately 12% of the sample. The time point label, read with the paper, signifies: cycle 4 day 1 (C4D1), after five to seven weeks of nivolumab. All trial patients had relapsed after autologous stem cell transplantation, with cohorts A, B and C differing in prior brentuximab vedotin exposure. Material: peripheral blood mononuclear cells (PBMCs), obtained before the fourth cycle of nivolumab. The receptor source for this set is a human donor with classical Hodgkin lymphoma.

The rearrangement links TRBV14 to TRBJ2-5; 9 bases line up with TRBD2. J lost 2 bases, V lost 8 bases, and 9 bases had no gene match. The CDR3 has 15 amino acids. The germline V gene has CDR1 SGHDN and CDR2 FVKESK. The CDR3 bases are TGTGCCAGCCGGACTAGCGCAAGACCTCAAGAGACCCAGTACTTC. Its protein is CASRTSARPQETQYF.

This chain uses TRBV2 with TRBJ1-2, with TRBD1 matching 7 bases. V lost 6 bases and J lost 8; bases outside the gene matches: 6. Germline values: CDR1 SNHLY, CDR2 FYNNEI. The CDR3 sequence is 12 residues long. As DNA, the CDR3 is TGTGCCAGCAGCCAGGGGGTAGGCGGCTACACCTTC. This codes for CASSQGVGGYTF.

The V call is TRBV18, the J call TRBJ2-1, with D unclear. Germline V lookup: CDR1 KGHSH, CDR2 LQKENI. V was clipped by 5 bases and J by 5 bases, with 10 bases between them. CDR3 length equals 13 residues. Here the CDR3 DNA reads TGTGCCAGCTCAGTCTCACACAACAATGAGCAGTTCTTC. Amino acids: CASSVSHNNEQFF.

CDR3 loop: CAISGPQGAQQYF. CDR3 coding DNA: TGTGCCATCAGTGGACCACAGGGGGCCCAACAGTACTTC. This sequence joins TRBV10-3 and TRBJ2-7, with 9 bases fitting TRBD1. The CDR3 has 13 residues. The germline V gene encodes CDR1 ENHRY and CDR2 SYGVKD. The ends lost 4 bases at V and 10 bases at J; junction bases unmatched: 8.

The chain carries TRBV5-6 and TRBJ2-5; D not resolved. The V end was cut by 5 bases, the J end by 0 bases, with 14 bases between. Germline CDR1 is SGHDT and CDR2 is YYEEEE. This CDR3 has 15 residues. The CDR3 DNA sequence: TGTGCCAGCAGTACCCCAGGTCCATACCAAGAGACCCAGTACTTC. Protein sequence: CASSTPGPYQETQYF.

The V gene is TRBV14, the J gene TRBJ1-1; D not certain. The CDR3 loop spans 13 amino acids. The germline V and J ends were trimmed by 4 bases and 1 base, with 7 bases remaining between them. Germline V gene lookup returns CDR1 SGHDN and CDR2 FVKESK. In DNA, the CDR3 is TGTGCCAGCAGCCGCCAAGGGAACACTGAAGCTTTCTTT. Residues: CASSRQGNTEAFF.

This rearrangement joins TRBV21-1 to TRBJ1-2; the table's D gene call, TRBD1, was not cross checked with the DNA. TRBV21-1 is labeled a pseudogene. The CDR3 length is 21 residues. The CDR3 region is CASSKDRVDSSFSDPFYGYTF. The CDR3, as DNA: TGTGCCAGCAGCAAAGACAGGGTGGACAGCAGTTTTTCCGACCCCTTCTATGGCTACACCTTC.

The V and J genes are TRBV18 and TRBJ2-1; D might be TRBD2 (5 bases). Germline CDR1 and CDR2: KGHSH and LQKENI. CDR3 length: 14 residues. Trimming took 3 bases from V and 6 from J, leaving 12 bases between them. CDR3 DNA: TGTGCCAGCTCACCGCTTAGCGCAACCAATGAGCAGTTCTTC. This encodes CASSPLSATNEQFF.

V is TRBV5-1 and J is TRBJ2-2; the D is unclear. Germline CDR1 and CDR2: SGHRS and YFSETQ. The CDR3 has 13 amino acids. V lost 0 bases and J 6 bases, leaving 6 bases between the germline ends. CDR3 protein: CASSLENAGELFF. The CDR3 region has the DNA TGCGCCAGCAGCTTGGAAAACGCCGGGGAGCTGTTTTTT.

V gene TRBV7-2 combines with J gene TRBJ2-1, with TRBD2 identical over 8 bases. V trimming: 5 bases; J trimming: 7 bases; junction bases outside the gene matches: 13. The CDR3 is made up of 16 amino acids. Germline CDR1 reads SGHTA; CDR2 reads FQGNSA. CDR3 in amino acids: CASSARGTSGLNEQFF. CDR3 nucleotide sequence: TGTGCCAGCAGCGCACGGGGGACTAGTGGTTTAAATGAGCAGTTCTTC.

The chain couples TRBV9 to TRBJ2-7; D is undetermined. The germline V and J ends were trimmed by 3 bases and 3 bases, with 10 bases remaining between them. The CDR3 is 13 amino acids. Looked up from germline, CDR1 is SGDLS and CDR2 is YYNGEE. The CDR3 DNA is TGTGCCAGCAGCGGCGACGTCGGCTACGAGCAGTACTTC. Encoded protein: CASSGDVGYEQYF.

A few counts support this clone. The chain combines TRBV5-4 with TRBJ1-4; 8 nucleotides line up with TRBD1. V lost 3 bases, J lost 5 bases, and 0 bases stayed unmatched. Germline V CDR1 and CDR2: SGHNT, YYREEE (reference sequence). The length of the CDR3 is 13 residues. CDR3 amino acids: CASSYRGNEKLFF. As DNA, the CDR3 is TGTGCCAGCAGCTACAGGGGGAATGAAAAACTGTTTTTT.

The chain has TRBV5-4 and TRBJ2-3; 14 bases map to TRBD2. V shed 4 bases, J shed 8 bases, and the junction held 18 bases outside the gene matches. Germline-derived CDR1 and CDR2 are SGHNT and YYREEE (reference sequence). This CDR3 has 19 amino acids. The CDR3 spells CASSPGGAAGLAGAATQYF. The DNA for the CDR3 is TGTGCCAGCAGCCCAGGAGGGGCGGCGGGACTAGCGGGAGCCGCTACGCAGTATTTT.

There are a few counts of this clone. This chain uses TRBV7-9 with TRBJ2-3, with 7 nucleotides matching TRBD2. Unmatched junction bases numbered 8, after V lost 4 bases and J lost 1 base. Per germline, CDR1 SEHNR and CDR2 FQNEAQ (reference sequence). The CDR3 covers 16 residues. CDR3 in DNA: TGTGCCAGCAGCTCAGTAGCGGGCACCCGCACAGATACGCAGTATTTT. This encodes CASSSVAGTRTDTQYF. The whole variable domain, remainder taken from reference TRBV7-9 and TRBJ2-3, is DTGVSQNPRHKITKRGQNVTFRCDPISEHNRLYWYRQTLGQGPEFLTYFQNEAQLEKSRLLSDRFSAERPKGSFSTLEIQRTEQGDSAMYLCASSSVAGTRTDTQYFGPGTRLTVL.

CDR3 in amino acids: CASSHGPTYGYTF. CDR3 nucleotides: TGTGCCAGCAGCCACGGGCCGACTTATGGCTACACCTTC. The V gene is TRBV14, the J gene TRBJ1-2; D gene ambiguous. The CDR3 is 13 amino acids. The germline CDR1 and CDR2 sequences are SGHDN and FVKESK. Trimming took off 3 bases at V and 5 bases at J, with 10 bases between the two ends.

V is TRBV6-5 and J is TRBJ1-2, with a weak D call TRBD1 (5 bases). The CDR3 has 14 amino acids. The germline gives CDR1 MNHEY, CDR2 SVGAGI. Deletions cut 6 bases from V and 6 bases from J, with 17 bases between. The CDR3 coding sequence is TGTGCCAGCAGCGATTTTATGGGGGTGGATGGCTACACCTTC. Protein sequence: CASSDFMGVDGYTF.

CDR3 region: CASSQEWGSNQPQHF. DNA of the CDR3: TGCGCCAGCAGCCAAGAGTGGGGAAGCAATCAGCCCCAGCATTTT. This chain uses TRBV4-1 with TRBJ1-5; D not resolved. Germline V lookup: CDR1 MGHRA, CDR2 YSYEKL. V gave up 0 bases and J gave up 1 base, with 7 bases separating them. The CDR3 is made up of 15 amino acids.

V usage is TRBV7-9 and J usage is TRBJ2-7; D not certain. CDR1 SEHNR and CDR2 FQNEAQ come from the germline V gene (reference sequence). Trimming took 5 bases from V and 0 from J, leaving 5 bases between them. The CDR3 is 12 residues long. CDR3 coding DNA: TGTGCCAGCAGCCCGAGCTCCTACGAGCAGTACTTC. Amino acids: CASSPSSYEQYF.

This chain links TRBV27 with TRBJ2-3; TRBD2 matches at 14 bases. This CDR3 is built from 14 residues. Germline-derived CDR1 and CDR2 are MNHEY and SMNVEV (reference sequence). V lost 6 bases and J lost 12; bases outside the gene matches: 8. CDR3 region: CASSPGLAGEGQYF. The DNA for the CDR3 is TGTGCCAGCAGCCCGGGACTAGCGGGAGAGGGTCAGTATTTT.

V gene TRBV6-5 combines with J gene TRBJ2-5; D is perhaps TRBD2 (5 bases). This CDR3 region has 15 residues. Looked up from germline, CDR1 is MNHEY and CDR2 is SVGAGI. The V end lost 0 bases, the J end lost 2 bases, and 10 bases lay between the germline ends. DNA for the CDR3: TGTGCCAGCAGTTACTCCTTACTAGTACAAGAGACCCAGTACTTC. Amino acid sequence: CASSYSLLVQETQYF.

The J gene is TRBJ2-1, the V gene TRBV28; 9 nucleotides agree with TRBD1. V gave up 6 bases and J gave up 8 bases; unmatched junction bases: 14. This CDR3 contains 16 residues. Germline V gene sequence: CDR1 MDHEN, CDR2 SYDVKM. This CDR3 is CASSPPGTGFFDEQFF. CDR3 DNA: TGTGCCAGCAGCCCTCCGGGGACAGGGTTTTTTGATGAGCAGTTCTTC. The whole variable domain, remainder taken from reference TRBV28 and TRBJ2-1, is DVKVTQSSRYLVKRTGEKVFLECVQDMDHENMFWYRQDPGLGLRLIYFSYDVKMKEKGDIPEGYSVSREKKERFSLILESASTNQTSMYLCASSPPGTGFFDEQFFGPGTRLTVL.

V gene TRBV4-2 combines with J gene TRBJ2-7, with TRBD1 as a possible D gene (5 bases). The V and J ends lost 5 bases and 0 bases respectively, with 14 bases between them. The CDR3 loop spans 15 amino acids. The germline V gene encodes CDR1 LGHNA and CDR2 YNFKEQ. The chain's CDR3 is CASSALGRDSYEQYF. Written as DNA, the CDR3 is TGTGCCAGCAGCGCCTTGGGCAGGGACTCCTACGAGCAGTACTTC.

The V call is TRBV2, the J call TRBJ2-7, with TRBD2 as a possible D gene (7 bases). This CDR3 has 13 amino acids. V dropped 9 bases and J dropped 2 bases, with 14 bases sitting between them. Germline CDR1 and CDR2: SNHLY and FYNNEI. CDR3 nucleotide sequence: TGTGCCAGGGGGAGGGGGACGACCTACGAGCAGTACTTC. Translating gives CARGRGTTYEQYF.

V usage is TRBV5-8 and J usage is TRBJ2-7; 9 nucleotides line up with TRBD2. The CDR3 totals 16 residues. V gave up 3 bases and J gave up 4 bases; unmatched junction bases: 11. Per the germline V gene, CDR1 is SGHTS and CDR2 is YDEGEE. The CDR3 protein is CASSSGWGSGSYEQYF. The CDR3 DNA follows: TGTGCCAGCAGCTCCGGTTGGGGTAGCGGGAGTTACGAGCAGTACTTC.

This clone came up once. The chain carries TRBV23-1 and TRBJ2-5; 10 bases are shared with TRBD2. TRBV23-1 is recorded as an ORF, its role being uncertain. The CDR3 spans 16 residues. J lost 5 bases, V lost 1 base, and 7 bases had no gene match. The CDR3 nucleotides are TGCGCCAGCAGTCAATTCAAGCGGGAGGGCCGGGAGACCCAGTACTTC. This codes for CASSQFKREGRETQYF.

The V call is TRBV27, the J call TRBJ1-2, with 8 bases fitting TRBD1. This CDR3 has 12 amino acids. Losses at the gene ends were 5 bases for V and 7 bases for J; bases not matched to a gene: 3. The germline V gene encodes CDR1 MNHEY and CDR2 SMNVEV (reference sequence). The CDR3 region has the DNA TGTGCCAGCAGTCCTACAGGGGGTGGCTACACCTTC. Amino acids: CASSPTGGGYTF.

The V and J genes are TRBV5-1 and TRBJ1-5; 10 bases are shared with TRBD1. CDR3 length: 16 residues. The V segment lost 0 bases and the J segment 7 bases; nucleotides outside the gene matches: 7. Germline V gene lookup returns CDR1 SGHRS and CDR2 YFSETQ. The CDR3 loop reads CASSLGPGQGNQPQHF. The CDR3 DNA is TGCGCCAGCAGCTTGGGTCCGGGACAGGGGAACCAGCCCCAGCATTTT.